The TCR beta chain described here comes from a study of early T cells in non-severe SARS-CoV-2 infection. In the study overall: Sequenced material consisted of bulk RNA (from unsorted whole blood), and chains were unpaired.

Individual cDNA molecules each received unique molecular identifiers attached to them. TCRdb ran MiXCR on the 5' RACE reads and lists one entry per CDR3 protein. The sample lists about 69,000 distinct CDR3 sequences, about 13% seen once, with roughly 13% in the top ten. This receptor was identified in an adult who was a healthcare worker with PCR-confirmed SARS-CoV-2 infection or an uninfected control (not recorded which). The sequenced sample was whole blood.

The CDR3 nucleotides are TGCGCCAGCAGCTTGCTACAGAGCCACACTGAAGCTTTCTTT. This sequence encodes CASSLLQSHTEAFF. The V gene is TRBV5-1, the J gene TRBJ1-1; D not resolved. CDR1 is SGHRS, CDR2 YFSETQ, per germline. V gave up 1 base and J gave up 3 bases, with 10 bases separating them. The CDR3 consists of 14 residues.